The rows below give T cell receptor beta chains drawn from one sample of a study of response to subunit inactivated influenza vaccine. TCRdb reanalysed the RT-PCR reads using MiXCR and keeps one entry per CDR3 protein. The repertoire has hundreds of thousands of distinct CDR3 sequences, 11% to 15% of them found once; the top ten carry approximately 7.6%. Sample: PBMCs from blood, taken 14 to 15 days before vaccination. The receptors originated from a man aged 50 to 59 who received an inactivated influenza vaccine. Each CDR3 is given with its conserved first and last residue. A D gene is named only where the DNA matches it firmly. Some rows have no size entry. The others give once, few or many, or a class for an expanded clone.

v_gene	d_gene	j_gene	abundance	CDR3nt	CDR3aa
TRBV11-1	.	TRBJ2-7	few	TGTGCCAGCAGCAAATCGGACGGAAGCTCCTACGAGCAGTACTTC	CASSKSDGSSYEQYF
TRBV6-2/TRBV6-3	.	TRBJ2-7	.	TGTGCCAGCAGTTACTCGAGAGATAACGAGCAGTACTTC	CASSYSRDNEQYF
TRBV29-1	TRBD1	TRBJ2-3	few	TGCAGCGCCCGAGGGGCAGGGGGCCCAGATACGCAGTATTTT	CSARGAGGPDTQYF
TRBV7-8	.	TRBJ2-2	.	TGTGCCAGCAGCTTCACAGGGAATTTGGCCGGGGAGCTGTTTTTT	CASSFTGNLAGELFF
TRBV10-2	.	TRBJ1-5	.	TGCGCCAGCAGTGTTTACAGGGTAACGGACGACAATCAGCCCCAGCATTTT	CASSVYRVTDDNQPQHF
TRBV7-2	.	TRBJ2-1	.	TGTGCCAGCAGCTTTTTCGTAGGAGTTAGTTACAATGAGCAGTTCTTC	CASSFFVGVSYNEQFF
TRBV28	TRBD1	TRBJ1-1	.	TGTGCCGTCAAGGGGGCGAACACTGAAGCTTTCTTT	CAVKGANTEAFF
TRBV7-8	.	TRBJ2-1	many	TGTGCCAGCAGCTTCGGGGCTACCAGCTCCTACAATGAGCAGTTCTTC	CASSFGATSSYNEQFF
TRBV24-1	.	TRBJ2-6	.	TGTGCCACCAGTGAGCCCACAGGGCCTGGGGCCAACGTCCTGACTTTC	CATSEPTGPGANVLTF
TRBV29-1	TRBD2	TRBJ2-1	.	TGCAGCCAACGGGGGGGAGCGAATGAGCAGTTCTTC	CSQRGGANEQFF
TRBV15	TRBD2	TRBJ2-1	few	TGTGCCACCAGCAGGGAGGGACTAGCGGGTTACAATGAGCAGTTCTTC	CATSREGLAGYNEQFF
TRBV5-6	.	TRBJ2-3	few	TGTGCCAGCGGCAAACGAGGGATTGATAATACGCAGTATTTT	CASGKRGIDNTQYF
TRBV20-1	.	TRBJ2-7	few	TGCAGTGCTAGGGATAAACTAGGAGGGGGCGAGCAGTACTTC	CSARDKLGGGEQYF
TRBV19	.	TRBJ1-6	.	TGTGCCAGTAGCCCCTTCATGGATAATTCACCCCTCCACTTT	CASSPFMDNSPLHF
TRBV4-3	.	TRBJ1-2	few	TGCGCCAGCAGCCAAGAGCAGTACACAAACTATGGCTACACCTTC	CASSQEQYTNYGYTF
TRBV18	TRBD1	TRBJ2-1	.	TGTGCCAGCTCACCAAGATCAGGACAGGGGGCCAATGAGCAGTTCTTC	CASSPRSGQGANEQFF
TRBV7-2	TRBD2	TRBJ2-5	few	TGTGCCAGCAGCTTCGGGCTAGCGGCGGAGACCCAGTACTTC	CASSFGLAAETQYF
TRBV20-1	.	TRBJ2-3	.	TGCAGTGCCGAAGGGAGGCCCCCTAGTAGAGATACGCAGTATTTT	CSAEGRPPSRDTQYF
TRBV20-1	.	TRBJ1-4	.	TGCAGTGCTAGAGCCGACAAGCTAAATGAAAAACTGTTTTTT	CSARADKLNEKLFF
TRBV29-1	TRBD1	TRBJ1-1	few	TGCAGCGTGCAAGCAGGGGGCTCTTACACTGAAGCTTTCTTT	CSVQAGGSYTEAFF
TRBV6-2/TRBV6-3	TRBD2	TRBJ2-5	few	TGTGCCAGCAGTTTTCTAGCGGGAGGTCCAGACCAAGAGACCCAGTACTTC	CASSFLAGGPDQETQYF
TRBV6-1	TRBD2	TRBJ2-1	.	TGTGCCAGCAGCGGTAGCGGGAGGGCCCAGAGTGAGCAGTTCTTC	CASSGSGRAQSEQFF